The clone carrying this TCR beta chain was seen a handful of times. This entry comes from a study of T cells after yellow fever vaccination. TCRdb reanalysed the 5' RACE reads using MiXCR and keeps one entry per CDR3 protein. The sample holds 150,000 to 200,000 distinct CDR3 sequences, 8% to 13% seen once. The CDR3 is 16 residues long. V trimming: 1 base; J trimming: 6 bases; junction bases outside the gene matches: 8. The chain links TRBV12-3 or TRBV12-4 to TRBJ1-5, with TRBD1 matching over 8 bases. The starting material was CD8+ T cells sorted from PBMCs, obtained 15 days after the yellow fever booster vaccination. The TCR sequence derives from a man aged 18 to 30 who received the YFV17D yellow fever vaccine. The CDR3 DNA follows: TGTGCCAGCAGTTTAGAGGACAGGGTGGAGGCTCAGCCCCAGCATTTT. Translating it yields CASSLEDRVEAQPQHF.